Sequencing of this TCR beta chain was carried out in a study of cytomegalovirus exposure and HLA in healthy donors. PCR involved 60 Vbeta and 13 Jbeta primers. Repertoires were generated with immunoSEQ multiplex PCR, while TCRdb's copy carries only in-frame clones and drops some. The sample yields approximately 180,000 clones, over 70% seen once. Per the germline V gene, CDR1 is SGHRS and CDR2 is YFSETQ. The CDR3 is made up of 14 amino acids. The V and J ends lost 3 bases and 1 base respectively, with 10 bases between them. The J gene is TRBJ1-1, the V gene TRBV5-1; the D is unclear. The TCR was taken from a woman aged 60 to 75 in good health and CMV-seropositive. Sequences were obtained from PBMCs. CDR3 amino acids: CASSSTPGNTEAFF. The DNA of the CDR3 is TGCGCCAGCAGCTCCACCCCGGGGAACACTGAAGCTTTCTTT.